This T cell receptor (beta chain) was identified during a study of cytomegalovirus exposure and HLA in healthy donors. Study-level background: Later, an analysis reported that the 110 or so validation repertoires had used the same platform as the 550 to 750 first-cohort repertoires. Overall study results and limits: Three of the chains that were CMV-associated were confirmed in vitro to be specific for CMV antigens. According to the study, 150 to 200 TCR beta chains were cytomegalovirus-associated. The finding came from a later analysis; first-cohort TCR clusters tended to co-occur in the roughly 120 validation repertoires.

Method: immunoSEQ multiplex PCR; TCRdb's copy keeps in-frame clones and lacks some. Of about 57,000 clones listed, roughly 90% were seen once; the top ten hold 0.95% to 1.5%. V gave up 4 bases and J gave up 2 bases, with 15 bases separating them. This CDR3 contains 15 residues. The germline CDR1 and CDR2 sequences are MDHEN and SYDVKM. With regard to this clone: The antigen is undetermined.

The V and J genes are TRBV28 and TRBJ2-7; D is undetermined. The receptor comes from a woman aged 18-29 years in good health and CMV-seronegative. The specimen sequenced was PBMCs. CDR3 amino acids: CASSSPLSRTYEQYF. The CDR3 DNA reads TGTGCCAGCAGTTCCCCCTTGAGCCGAACCTACGAGCAGTACTTC.